This T cell receptor beta chain was identified in a study of OX40 agonist ivuxolimab in advanced cancers. Study-level background: Ivuxolimab was an agonistic, fully human IgG2 monoclonal antibody directed against OX40 (CD134), a costimulatory receptor. Intravenous ivuxolimab was administered to patients every 2 weeks at six dose levels: 0.01, 0.1, 0.3, 1.5, 3 and 10 mg/kg. Of the roughly 51 dose-escalation patients, hepatocellular carcinoma was present in about 20, melanoma in around 15, renal cell carcinoma in 9 and head and neck cancer in 9. In the dose-escalation cohort, approximately 82% of patients were male, and the mean age was around 60 years with a range of about 20 to 90. Prior anti-PD-1, anti-PD-L1 or anti-CTLA-4 therapy was permitted, and about 40% of dose-escalation patients had received checkpoint inhibitors. Three dose-escalation patients achieved partial responses, one with hepatocellular carcinoma and two with cutaneous melanoma. Peripheral TCRbeta sequencing was intended to test whether TCR sequence diversity was altered and clonal T-cell expansion was caused by ivuxolimab. The paper covers the monotherapy dose-escalation part of the phase I ivuxolimab trial, which included N ≈ 57 patients.

What the authors observed across the whole study: Low levels of normalized T-cell clonal expansion were also seen in some nonresponding patients. At doses from 0.1 to 3.0 mg/kg, clonal expansion was seen in both CD4+ and CD8+ blood T cells between baseline and week 6. After ivuxolimab, expanded clones were on average more numerous among CD8+ T cells than among CD4+ T cells. The antigen specificity of the clonally expanded peripheral T cells was not determined. In partial responders in the 0.1-3.0 mg/kg groups, normalized peripheral clonal expansion was found to be among the lowest, especially among CD8+ T cells.

Patients with autoimmune disease history or receiving systemic immunosuppression were excluded from the trial. In every dose cohort, peripheral blood was drawn for TCR sequencing at baseline, cycle 4 day 1, and cycle 7 day 1. The samples were drawn from a first-in-human, open-label, multicenter phase I dose-escalation trial of ivuxolimab. Adults with locally advanced or metastatic melanoma, renal cell carcinoma, hepatocellular carcinoma or head and neck squamous cell carcinoma were enrolled in the trial. Before TCR sequencing, CD4+ T cells and CD8+ T cells were sorted from peripheral blood as separate populations. For sequencing of the TCRbeta CDR3 region, genomic DNA was extracted from the sorted cells. The immunoSEQ Assay was used for sequencing of TCRbeta CDR3 regions. TCRdb stores this immuneACCESS table with in-frame sequences only. Part of the clones is absent; in the studies checked, under half of the shortfall reflects unresolved V genes, and no reason is known for the rest. The sample table lists tens of thousands of clones, around 77% of them with a count of one. 21% of the sample lies in the top ten.

The CDR3, from cysteine to phenylalanine, totals 16 residues. The CDR3 DNA has 48 bases and is translated from base 1. From V the trimming removes 0 bases and from J it removes 4 bases, while the gene matches leave 8 bases of the junction unaccounted for. The germline V gene specifies LGHNA as CDR1 and YSLEER as CDR2. This clone was observed a handful of times. Its target antigen remains unknown. Base qualities are not recorded, but no much larger clone differs from it by a single base. This sequence uses TRBV4-3 and TRBJ2-7; a stretch of 8 junction bases matches TRBD1. The sample was CD4+ or CD8+ T cells sorted from blood, taken in a trial of the OX40 agonist ivuxolimab. The source is an adult with an advanced solid tumor such as melanoma, head and neck, liver or kidney cancer. The DNA is as follows: TGCGCCAGCAGCCAAGATCTTAGAACAGGGGGATACGAGCAGTACTTC. It codes for CASSQDLRTGGYEQYF.